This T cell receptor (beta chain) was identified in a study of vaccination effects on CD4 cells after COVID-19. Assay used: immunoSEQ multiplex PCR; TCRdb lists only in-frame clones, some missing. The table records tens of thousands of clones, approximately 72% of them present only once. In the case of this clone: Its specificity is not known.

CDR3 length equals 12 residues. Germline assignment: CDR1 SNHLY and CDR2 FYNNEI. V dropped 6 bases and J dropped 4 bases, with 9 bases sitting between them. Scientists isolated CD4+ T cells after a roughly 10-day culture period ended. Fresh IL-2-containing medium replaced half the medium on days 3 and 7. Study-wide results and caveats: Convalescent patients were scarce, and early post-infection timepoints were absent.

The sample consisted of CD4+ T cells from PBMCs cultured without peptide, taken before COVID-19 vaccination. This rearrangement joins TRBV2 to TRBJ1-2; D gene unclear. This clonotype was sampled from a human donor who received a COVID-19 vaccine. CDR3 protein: CASRVTRYGYTF. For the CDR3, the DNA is TGTGCCAGCAGGGTGACGCGCTATGGCTACACCTTC.